A selection of T cell receptor beta chains follows, all from one sample in a study of cytomegalovirus exposure and HLA in healthy donors. The data were produced by immunoSEQ multiplex PCR, yet TCRdb's version contains in-frame clones alone and is incomplete. Among 170,000 or so clones listed, approximately 84% were seen once. The sample taken for sequencing was PBMCs. The origin of the receptors is a man between 18 and 35 years old in good health and CMV-seronegative. Each CDR3 is given without its conserved first and last residue. Fields, in order: CDR3 length, V gene, J gene, CDR3 protein.

>13|TRBV9|TRBJ1-3
ASSVATGSGNTIY
>13|TRBV27|TRBJ1-5
ASSLTGTLNQPQH
>15|TRBV2|TRBJ2-5
ASSEALTRPVQETQY
>11|TRBV30|TRBJ1-1
AWSLTANTEAF
>12|TRBV19|TRBJ2-3
ASSFSGVTDTQY
>15|TRBV7-6|TRBJ1-5
ASSLGPPGGINQPQH
>14|TRBV11-3|TRBJ2-7
ASSPDRGRKIYEQY
>12|TRBV7-9|TRBJ2-7
ASREGQGVYEQY
>13|TRBV7-2|TRBJ2-3
ASSLWRSSTDTQY
>12|TRBV5-1|TRBJ2-7
ASSLVRGRDEQY
>11|TRBV14|TRBJ1-2
ASSLRTGNGYT
>10|TRBV28|TRBJ2-7
ASSLRVDEQY
>11|TRBV6-1|TRBJ1-1
ASSPGTGAEAF
>10|TRBV6-1|TRBJ1-1
ALVEGGTEAF
>13|TRBV7-9|TRBJ2-4
ASSLGVEQGNIQY
>14|TRBV27|TRBJ2-2
ASSLIGLVKTGELF
>14|TRBV11-2|TRBJ1-5
ASSLDGRYSNQPQH
>14|TRBV4-1|TRBJ1-4
ASSSVWDRANEKLF
>12|TRBV5-1|TRBJ1-5
ASSKDSHSQPQH
>13|TRBV5-1|TRBJ1-2
ASRGTEGPWYGYT
>13|TRBV9|TRBJ2-3
ASNVAGETTDTQY
>12|TRBV30|TRBJ2-7
AWSATVPPRKQY
>9|TRBV20-1|TRBJ2-3
SARSPDTQY
>13|TRBV14|TRBJ2-3
ASSRPPGTADTQY
>18|TRBV15|TRBJ1-1
ATSRDRRAGARSMNTEAF
>11|TRBV5-1|TRBJ2-7
ASSLRQSHEQY
>10|TRBV18|TRBJ1-2
ASSTGTDGYT
>12|TRBV7-9|TRBJ1-3
ASSFVPGRNTIY
>12|TRBV19|TRBJ1-6
ASRGDRRNSPLH
>12|TRBV5-1|TRBJ1-1
ASSLATGIPEAF
>11|TRBV6-5|TRBJ2-1
ASSYSGGREQF
>9|TRBV6-1|TRBJ2-7
ATGRGDEQY
>13|TRBV9|TRBJ2-7
ASSVSSGAAYEQY
>13|TRBV19|TRBJ1-1
ASSIVTAGNTEAF
>16|TRBV7-3|TRBJ2-6
ASSWEAGFHSGANVLT
>20|TRBV10-3|TRBJ2-1
AISDPEPWASGSSSSYNEQF
>14|TRBV5-1|TRBJ2-3
ASSLRTSGATDTQY
>14|TRBV9|TRBJ2-1
ASSVASQRHHNEQF
>13|TRBV6-1|TRBJ2-1
ASSPRDRSNNEQF